This paragraph reports one TCR beta chain. These data belong to a study of blood T cell repertoires in COVID-19. Study summary: Whether acute or convalescent, the COVID-19 samples came from the United States, Italy and Spain.

Per the original data handling: Reference gene primer amplification yielded estimated nucleated cell counts. Method: immunoSEQ multiplex PCR; TCRdb's copy keeps in-frame clones and lacks some. The DNA gave D and trimming, while V, J and clone size come from that table. There are approximately 200,000 clones in the sample; 80% to 90% occur only once, and 10% lies in the top ten. CDR3 size: 13 residues. After removal of 5 bases from V and 4 bases from J, the junction contained 4 bases not matched to a gene. Germline V gives CDR1 SGHTA, CDR2 FQGNSA. This TCR was recovered from a woman at least 80 years old with acute or convalescent COVID-19. The sample consisted of peripheral blood. This sequence joins TRBV7-2 and TRBJ2-7, with TRBD1 matching 8 bases. The CDR3 reads CASSHDRGYEQYF. The CDR3 DNA reads as TGTGCCAGCAGCCACGACAGGGGTTACGAGCAGTACTTC.